The 13 T cell receptor beta chains below were found in one sample sequenced in a study of beta chain features in type 1 diabetes. Study results and caveats: There was a moderate but significant shortening of TCRB CDR3s in all four CD4+ subsets of Type 1 diabetes patients.

For these receptors, no antigen is known. TCRB transcripts that were expressed got sequenced, as all of the isolated RNA had been reverse transcribed. Sequenced by immunoSEQ multiplex PCR; TCRdb stores in-frame clones only, minus some. The table shows roughly 150,000 clones, with approximately 8.7% occurring only once. The material sequenced was central memory CD4+ T cells from blood. The receptors were gathered from a woman between 25 and 40 years old with type 1 diabetes.

This clone was seen only a few times. CDR3 region: CASSEGLGGGRTDTQYF. CDR3 coding DNA: TGTGCCAGCAGTGAAGGGTTGGGAGGGGGGAGAACAGATACGCAGTATTTT. The gene calls are TRBV6-1 and TRBJ2-3; D is perhaps TRBD2 (7 bases). V shed 1 base and J shed 3 bases, with 17 bases lying between them. Per the germline V gene, CDR1 is MNHNS and CDR2 is SASEGT. This CDR3 has 17 residues.

The rearrangement joins TRBV19 to TRBJ1-5; D may be TRBD1 (6 bases). Germline values: CDR1 LNHDA, CDR2 SQIVND (reference sequence). This CDR3 contains 15 residues. V was shortened by 5 bases and J by 7 bases, with 18 bases between the two germline ends. The CDR3 DNA is TGTGCCAGTAGTCCGGGACACCGGACGGGACAGCCCCAGCATTTT. This encodes CASSPGHRTGQPQHF. The full variable domain, its missing parts supplied by reference TRBV19 and TRBJ1-5, is DGGITQSPKYLFRKEGQNVTLSCEQNLNHDAMYWYRQDPGQGLRLIYYSQIVNDFQKGDIAEGYSVSREKKESFPLTVTSAQKNPTAFYLCASSPGHRTGQPQHFGDGTRLSIL.

The V call is TRBV11-2, the J call TRBJ2-7; 8 positions agree with TRBD1. CDR1 is SGHAT, CDR2 FQNNGV, per germline. This CDR3 spans 11 amino acids. V shed 5 bases and J 6 bases; nucleotides not matched to a gene: 0. The chain's CDR3 is CASSTGGEQYF. CDR3 DNA: TGTGCCAGCAGCACAGGGGGCGAGCAGTACTTC.

The rearrangement links TRBV27 to TRBJ1-2, with TRBD1 as a possible D gene (6 bases). Looked up from germline, CDR1 is MNHEY and CDR2 is SMNVEV (reference sequence). Trimming took off 6 bases at V and 7 bases at J, with 15 bases between the two ends. The length of the CDR3 is 13 residues. The DNA of the CDR3 is TGTGCCAGCAGCCCGGACAGCTCCTTTGGCTACACCTTC. Translation: CASSPDSSFGYTF.

This clone has a handful of counts. The chain's CDR3 is CASSPPRGSGQFF. In DNA, the CDR3 is TGTGCCAGCTCACCACCGCGTGGCAGCGGGCAGTTCTTC. The chain carries TRBV18 and TRBJ2-1; D may be TRBD2 (5 bases). Germline CDR1 is KGHSH and CDR2 is LQKENI. The CDR3 is 13 residues long. V was shortened by 0 bases and J by 12 bases, with 12 bases between the two germline ends.

This clone was found a few times. This chain links TRBV7-2 with TRBJ2-1, with 8 positions matching TRBD2. This CDR3 comprises 13 residues. Germline V gene lookup returns CDR1 SGHTA and CDR2 FQGNSA. J gave up 14 bases and V 5 bases, and 11 bases lay outside the gene matches. CDR3 bases: TGTGCCAGCAGCCTAGGTATGGGGACTAGAAAGTTCTTC. It yields the protein CASSLGMGTRKFF.

V usage is TRBV7-9 and J usage is TRBJ1-2, with TRBD1 identical over 8 bases. The trim removed 5 bases at V and 4 bases at J, leaving 6 bases unmatched. This CDR3 is built from 14 residues. Per germline, CDR1 SEHNR and CDR2 FQNEAQ (reference sequence). This chain's CDR3 is CASSRSDRGYGYTF. The CDR3 DNA sequence: TGTGCCAGCAGCCGAAGTGACAGGGGCTATGGCTACACCTTC.

This clone was picked up a small number of times. This sequence joins TRBV27 and TRBJ1-2; 7 bases map to TRBD1. This CDR3 is built from 13 residues. Germline V CDR1 and CDR2: MNHEY, SMNVEV (reference sequence). Germline trimming cut 6 bases from V and 8 bases from J; bases unmatched to any gene: 9. This CDR3 reads CASRRQGVGGYTF. As DNA, the CDR3 is TGTGCCAGCAGAAGACAGGGAGTGGGGGGCTACACCTTC.

The chain couples TRBV5-4 to TRBJ1-2, with TRBD1 matching over 8 bases. Germline V gives CDR1 SGHNT, CDR2 YYREEE (reference sequence). CDR3 size: 14 residues. After removal of 1 base from V and 5 bases from J, the junction contained 4 bases not matched to a gene. CDR3: CASSLRDRGYGYTF. CDR3 in DNA: TGTGCCAGCAGCTTGAGAGACAGGGGTTATGGCTACACCTTC. Full variable domain (rest looked up from reference TRBV5-4 and TRBJ1-2): ETGVTQSPTHLIKTRGQQVTLRCSSQSGHNTVSWYQQALGQGPQFIFQYYREEENGRGNFPPRFSGLQFPNYSSELNVNALELDDSALYLCASSLRDRGYGYTFGSGTRLTVV.

The chain joins TRBV29-1 to TRBJ1-2, with TRBD1 as a possible D gene (6 bases). This CDR3 contains 13 residues. Germline V gene data show CDR1 as SQVTM and CDR2 as ANQGSEA. V was clipped by 6 bases and J by 3 bases, with 14 bases between them. CDR3 in DNA: TGCAGCGTGTCAGGGGAGCAGGACTATGGCTACACCTTC. Translation: CSVSGEQDYGYTF.

The V gene is TRBV2, the J gene TRBJ1-5; D is possibly TRBD1 (6 bases). This CDR3 has 14 residues. Trimming removed 6 bases at V and 9 bases at J, with 18 bases between. From germline, CDR1 is SNHLY and CDR2 FYNNEI. In nucleotides, the CDR3 is TGTGCCAGCAGACCCCGGGGGGGGCGTGGGCCCCAGCATTTT. Translated: CASRPRGGRGPQHF.

This clone turned up a few times. The chain carries TRBV9 and TRBJ2-3; 8 positions match TRBD2. Germline V lookup: CDR1 SGDLS, CDR2 YYNGEE. This CDR3 is built from 15 residues. V lost 1 base, J lost 3 bases, and 4 bases stayed unmatched. The CDR3 DNA is TGTGCCAGCAGCGTAAACGGGAGGGAAACAGATACGCAGTATTTT. Its translation is CASSVNGRETDTQYF. Full variable domain (remainder filled in from reference TRBV9 and TRBJ2-3): DSGVTQTPKHLITATGQRVTLRCSPRSGDLSVYWYQQSLDQGLQFLIQYYNGEERAKGNILERFSAQQFPDLHSELNLSSLELGDSALYFCASSVNGRETDTQYFGPGTRLTVL.

The chain couples TRBV11-1 to TRBJ2-1; weak D call: TRBD2 (6 bases). CDR3 size: 14 residues. Trimming took off 5 bases at V and 1 base at J, with 9 bases between the two ends. Germline-derived CDR1 and CDR2 are SGHAT and FQDESV (reference sequence). The CDR3 protein is CASSGGMSYNEQFF. The CDR3 coding sequence is TGTGCCAGCAGCGGAGGGATGTCCTACAATGAGCAGTTCTTC.